These T cell receptor beta chains were read from a single sample in a study of cytomegalovirus exposure and HLA in healthy donors. Sequenced by immunoSEQ multiplex PCR; TCRdb stores in-frame clones only, minus some. The sample contains about 96,000 clones, roughly 79% of which appear only once. The source material was PBMCs. Every receptor here comes from a woman in her 70s in good health and CMV-seropositive. Both conserved end residues are part of each CDR3. A D gene is named only where the DNA matches it firmly. Not all rows give a size; the values are once, few, many and, for expanded clones, a class.

V gene: TRBV28
CDR3 length: 13
clone size: .
D gene: .
J gene: TRBJ1-2
CDR3 DNA: TGTGCCAGCAGTTTTCTTAGTCCCTATGGCTACACCTTC
CDR3 protein: CASSFLSPYGYTF

V gene: TRBV6-1
CDR3 length: 15
clone size: few
D gene: .
J gene: TRBJ1-6
CDR3 DNA: TGTGCCAGTAGAAGTGGAGCAGGGTACGATTCACCCCTCCACTTT
CDR3 protein: CASRSGAGYDSPLHF

V gene: TRBV18
CDR3 length: 16
clone size: .
D gene: .
J gene: TRBJ2-2
CDR3 DNA: TGTGCCAGCTCACCACCACAGGGCCTGGACACCGGGGAGCTGTTTTTT
CDR3 protein: CASSPPQGLDTGELFF

V gene: TRBV5-1
CDR3 length: 16
clone size: .
D gene: TRBD1
J gene: TRBJ1-4
CDR3 DNA: TGCGCCAGCAGCTTATCCCCGACAGGGGTTGGTGAAAAACTGTTTTTT
CDR3 protein: CASSLSPTGVGEKLFF

V gene: TRBV7-8
CDR3 length: 15
clone size: .
D gene: TRBD2
J gene: TRBJ2-7
CDR3 DNA: TGTGCCAGCAGCTCGGCTAGCGGGAGGGCGATCGAGCAGTACTTC
CDR3 protein: CASSSASGRAIEQYF

V gene: TRBV9
CDR3 length: 17
clone size: .
D gene: TRBD2
J gene: TRBJ2-3
CDR3 DNA: TGTGCCAGCAGCTGGGGCACTAGCGGGCGTAGCACAGATACGCAGTATTTT
CDR3 protein: CASSWGTSGRSTDTQYF

V gene: TRBV18
CDR3 length: 13
clone size: .
D gene: TRBD2
J gene: TRBJ2-7
CDR3 DNA: TGTGCCAGTGGTCGCGGGAGCTCCTACGAGCAGTACTTC
CDR3 protein: CASGRGSSYEQYF

V gene: TRBV7-6
CDR3 length: 14
clone size: .
D gene: TRBD1
J gene: TRBJ2-3
CDR3 DNA: TGTGCCAGCAGCTTAGGGACAGGGGCAGATACGCAGTATTTT
CDR3 protein: CASSLGTGADTQYF

V gene: TRBV7-9
CDR3 length: 16
clone size: .
D gene: TRBD2
J gene: TRBJ2-3
CDR3 DNA: TGTGCCAGCAGCATTACTAGCGGGGTTAGCACAGATACGCAGTATTTT
CDR3 protein: CASSITSGVSTDTQYF

V gene: TRBV5-1
CDR3 length: 12
clone size: few
D gene: .
J gene: TRBJ2-4
CDR3 DNA: TGCGCCAGCAGCTTGGACAGAAACATTCAGTACTTC
CDR3 protein: CASSLDRNIQYF

V gene: TRBV7-3
CDR3 length: 17
clone size: .
D gene: TRBD2
J gene: TRBJ2-5
CDR3 DNA: TGTGCCAGCAGCTTAAGGGGGACTAGCGGGGGTTCTGAGACCCAGTACTTC
CDR3 protein: CASSLRGTSGGSETQYF

V gene: TRBV19
CDR3 length: 16
clone size: .
D gene: TRBD2
J gene: TRBJ2-1
CDR3 DNA: TGTGCCAGTAGTCTTTGGACTAGCAGTGATTACAATGAGCAGTTCTTC
CDR3 protein: CASSLWTSSDYNEQFF

V gene: TRBV14
CDR3 length: 16
clone size: .
D gene: TRBD1
J gene: TRBJ2-2
CDR3 DNA: TGTGCCAGCAGCCAGGCTCCCAGGGGGCGTATCGGGGAGCTGTTTTTT
CDR3 protein: CASSQAPRGRIGELFF

V gene: TRBV13
CDR3 length: 14
clone size: .
D gene: .
J gene: TRBJ2-6
CDR3 DNA: TGTGCCAGCAGCTTGCGCTCTGGGGCCAACGTCCTGACTTTC
CDR3 protein: CASSLRSGANVLTF

V gene: TRBV5-1
CDR3 length: 17
clone size: .
D gene: TRBD1
J gene: TRBJ2-7
CDR3 DNA: TGCGCCAGCACCCCCCGGGGAGGGACAGGGCTCGACCACGAGCAGTACTTC
CDR3 protein: CASTPRGGTGLDHEQYF

V gene: TRBV10-1
CDR3 length: 14
clone size: .
D gene: TRBD1
J gene: TRBJ1-1
CDR3 DNA: TGCGCCAGCAGTGACCGACAGGGTGTCGCTGAAGCTTTCTTT
CDR3 protein: CASSDRQGVAEAFF

V gene: TRBV4-2
CDR3 length: 15
clone size: .
D gene: TRBD2
J gene: TRBJ2-2
CDR3 DNA: TGTGCCAGCAGCCAAGGGTTAGCGGGGACCGGGGAGCTGTTTTTT
CDR3 protein: CASSQGLAGTGELFF

V gene: TRBV10-1
CDR3 length: 13
clone size: .
D gene: TRBD1
J gene: TRBJ1-1
CDR3 DNA: TGCGCCAGCACCGGACAGGGAGACACTGAAGCTTTCTTT
CDR3 protein: CASTGQGDTEAFF

V gene: TRBV6-5
CDR3 length: 14
clone size: .
D gene: TRBD1
J gene: TRBJ1-1
CDR3 DNA: TGTGCCAGCAGTTACTCGAGACAGGGATTTCAAGCTTTCTTT
CDR3 protein: CASSYSRQGFQAFF

V gene: TRBV11-2
CDR3 length: 16
clone size: .
D gene: .
J gene: TRBJ2-7
CDR3 DNA: TGTGCCAGCAGCTTATTGCCCAGGGGTTACGGCTACGAGCAGTACTTC
CDR3 protein: CASSLLPRGYGYEQYF

V gene: TRBV12-5
CDR3 length: 19
clone size: .
D gene: TRBD2
J gene: TRBJ2-2
CDR3 DNA: TGTGCTAGTGGTTTGGTACAGTTGCGGGAGGGCCGAAGGACCGGGGAGCTGTTTTTT
CDR3 protein: CASGLVQLREGRRTGELFF

V gene: TRBV7-9
CDR3 length: 15
clone size: .
D gene: .
J gene: TRBJ2-7
CDR3 DNA: TGTGCCAGCAGCTTACTGGTGGTCGGGGGCTACGAGCAGTACTTC
CDR3 protein: CASSLLVVGGYEQYF

V gene: TRBV12-5
CDR3 length: 19
clone size: .
D gene: TRBD1
J gene: TRBJ2-4
CDR3 DNA: TGTGCTAGTGGCAGTGGGGACAGCCGGATCCCACTAGCCAAAAACATTCAGTACTTC
CDR3 protein: CASGSGDSRIPLAKNIQYF

V gene: TRBV29-1
CDR3 length: 12
clone size: few
D gene: .
J gene: TRBJ1-2
CDR3 DNA: TGCAGCACCCACCCCGGGATCTATGGCTACACCTTC
CDR3 protein: CSTHPGIYGYTF

V gene: TRBV4-1
CDR3 length: 16
clone size: few
D gene: TRBD2
J gene: TRBJ2-3
CDR3 DNA: TGCGCCAGCAGCCCCGGACTAGCGCGAAGCACAGATACGCAGTATTTT
CDR3 protein: CASSPGLARSTDTQYF

V gene: TRBV19
CDR3 length: 18
clone size: .
D gene: TRBD2
J gene: TRBJ2-1
CDR3 DNA: TGTGCCAGTAGTAAGACTAGCGGGAGGGCTCGAAGTTACAATGAGCAGTTCTTC
CDR3 protein: CASSKTSGRARSYNEQFF

V gene: TRBV10-2
CDR3 length: 13
clone size: few
D gene: .
J gene: TRBJ1-5
CDR3 DNA: TGCGCCAGCAGTGAGCCGGGTGATCAGCCCCAGCATTTT
CDR3 protein: CASSEPGDQPQHF

V gene: TRBV19
CDR3 length: 14
clone size: few
D gene: TRBD2
J gene: TRBJ2-3
CDR3 DNA: TGTGCCAGTTCTAGCGGGGGATACACAGATACGCAGTATTTT
CDR3 protein: CASSSGGYTDTQYF

V gene: TRBV4-2
CDR3 length: 15
clone size: .
D gene: TRBD2
J gene: TRBJ2-7
CDR3 DNA: TGTGCCAGCAGCCAATCCGGGCTAGCGGGATACGAGCAGTACTTC
CDR3 protein: CASSQSGLAGYEQYF

V gene: TRBV11-2
CDR3 length: 14
clone size: few
D gene: .
J gene: TRBJ1-5
CDR3 DNA: TGTGCCAGCAGCCAGCTGGGACACCCGCAGCCCCAGCATTTT
CDR3 protein: CASSQLGHPQPQHF

V gene: TRBV10-3
CDR3 length: 16
clone size: .
D gene: TRBD2
J gene: TRBJ2-3
CDR3 DNA: TGTGCCATCAGTGACGCTGGCGGGAGGGTCACAGATACGCAGTATTTT
CDR3 protein: CAISDAGGRVTDTQYF

V gene: TRBV4-1
CDR3 length: 16
clone size: .
D gene: .
J gene: TRBJ2-1
CDR3 DNA: TGCGCCAGCAGCCAAGCCGGTTCTAGCTCCTACAATGAGCAGTTCTTC
CDR3 protein: CASSQAGSSSYNEQFF

V gene: TRBV9
CDR3 length: 15
clone size: few
D gene: .
J gene: TRBJ2-2
CDR3 DNA: TGTGCCAGCAGCGGTCAAGGCAGGGTCGGCGGGGAGCTGTTTTTT
CDR3 protein: CASSGQGRVGGELFF

V gene: TRBV30
CDR3 length: 15
clone size: few
D gene: TRBD1
J gene: TRBJ2-6
CDR3 DNA: TGTGCCTGGAGCGACAGGGCCCTTGGGGCCAACGTCCTGACTTTC
CDR3 protein: CAWSDRALGANVLTF

V gene: TRBV27
CDR3 length: 18
clone size: .
D gene: TRBD2
J gene: TRBJ2-3
CDR3 DNA: TGTGCCAGCAGTTTAATTGGACTAGCGGGAGGGAACACAGATACGCAGTATTTT
CDR3 protein: CASSLIGLAGGNTDTQYF

V gene: TRBV28
CDR3 length: 16
clone size: .
D gene: TRBD1
J gene: TRBJ2-7
CDR3 DNA: TGTGCCAGCACCGTTCGGGACAGGGGGCGACCCTACGAGCAGTACTTC
CDR3 protein: CASTVRDRGRPYEQYF

V gene: TRBV2
CDR3 length: 14
clone size: .
D gene: TRBD1
J gene: TRBJ1-5
CDR3 DNA: TGTGCCAGCAACGACAGGGTTGGCAATCAGCCCCAGCATTTT
CDR3 protein: CASNDRVGNQPQHF

V gene: TRBV10-3
CDR3 length: 11
clone size: .
D gene: .
J gene: TRBJ2-1
CDR3 DNA: TGTGCCATCTCACGGGACAATGAGCAGTTCTTC
CDR3 protein: CAISRDNEQFF

V gene: TRBV7-2
CDR3 length: 13
clone size: .
D gene: .
J gene: TRBJ2-5
CDR3 DNA: TGTGCCAGCAGCTTCGGACAGCAAGAGACCCAGTACTTC
CDR3 protein: CASSFGQQETQYF

V gene: TRBV11-2
CDR3 length: 15
clone size: .
D gene: TRBD1
J gene: TRBJ2-2
CDR3 DNA: TGTGCCAGCAGCTTACAGGGGGCGAACACCGGGGAGCTGTTTTTT
CDR3 protein: CASSLQGANTGELFF

V gene: TRBV6-5
CDR3 length: 15
clone size: .
D gene: TRBD2
J gene: TRBJ2-7
CDR3 DNA: TGTGCCAGCAGCCTACTAGCGGGGGCCGGCTACGAGCAGTACTTC
CDR3 protein: CASSLLAGAGYEQYF

V gene: TRBV4-2
CDR3 length: 15
clone size: .
D gene: .
J gene: TRBJ1-2
CDR3 DNA: TGTGCCAGCAGCCAGGCGGGGGGCACTGGCTATGGCTACACCTTC
CDR3 protein: CASSQAGGTGYGYTF

V gene: TRBV6-1
CDR3 length: 12
clone size: .
D gene: .
J gene: TRBJ1-1
CDR3 DNA: TGTGCCAGCAGTGCAGGGACACTCGAAGCTTTCTTT
CDR3 protein: CASSAGTLEAFF

V gene: TRBV7-3
CDR3 length: 13
clone size: .
D gene: .
J gene: TRBJ2-1
CDR3 DNA: TGTGCCAGCAGACCGAACCTAGCGAGTGAGCAGTTCTTC
CDR3 protein: CASRPNLASEQFF

V gene: TRBV14
CDR3 length: 12
clone size: .
D gene: .
J gene: TRBJ1-1
CDR3 DNA: TGTGCCAGCAGCCGTAATCGCGGGGAAGCTTTCTTT
CDR3 protein: CASSRNRGEAFF

V gene: TRBV10-3
CDR3 length: 12
clone size: .
D gene: .
J gene: TRBJ2-7
CDR3 DNA: TGTGCCATCAGTGAGGAGAGGGTTGAGCAGTACTTC
CDR3 protein: CAISEERVEQYF

V gene: TRBV10-3
CDR3 length: 13
clone size: few
D gene: .
J gene: TRBJ2-7
CDR3 DNA: TGTGCCATCATGCGGGGAGAAGACTGGGAGCAGTACTTC
CDR3 protein: CAIMRGEDWEQYF

V gene: TRBV5-1
CDR3 length: 13
clone size: few
D gene: .
J gene: TRBJ2-2
CDR3 DNA: TGCGCCAGCAGGGGGCAGAACACCGGGGAGCTGTTTTTT
CDR3 protein: CASRGQNTGELFF

V gene: TRBV5-6
CDR3 length: 15
clone size: .
D gene: TRBD1
J gene: TRBJ2-7
CDR3 DNA: TGTGCCAGCAGCATCCTGCCGGGACAGGGTTACGAGCAGTACTTC
CDR3 protein: CASSILPGQGYEQYF

V gene: TRBV28
CDR3 length: 12
clone size: .
D gene: .
J gene: TRBJ1-4
CDR3 DNA: TGTGCCAGCAGAGGGGGAAATGAAAAACTGTTTTTT
CDR3 protein: CASRGGNEKLFF

V gene: TRBV25-1
CDR3 length: 14
clone size: .
D gene: .
J gene: TRBJ2-3
CDR3 DNA: TGTGCCAGCAGTGCGACAGCTAGCACAGATACGCAGTATTTT
CDR3 protein: CASSATASTDTQYF

V gene: TRBV27
CDR3 length: 16
clone size: .
D gene: TRBD2
J gene: TRBJ2-1
CDR3 DNA: TGTGCCAGCAGTGGGACTAGCGGACACTCCTACAATGAGCAGTTCTTC
CDR3 protein: CASSGTSGHSYNEQFF

V gene: TRBV10-2
CDR3 length: 12
clone size: .
D gene: .
J gene: TRBJ2-2
CDR3 DNA: TGCGCCAGCAGACAGGGACCCGGGGAGCTGTTTTTT
CDR3 protein: CASRQGPGELFF

V gene: TRBV9
CDR3 length: 19
clone size: .
D gene: TRBD1
J gene: TRBJ2-6
CDR3 DNA: TGTGCCAGCAGCGGGGGGGACAGGGGAGGAGGCTCTGGGGCCAACGTCCTGACTTTC
CDR3 protein: CASSGGDRGGGSGANVLTF